The 10 T cell receptor beta chains reported below all come from one sample, sequenced in a study of T cell changes during pregnancy in multiple sclerosis. The table came from immunoSEQ multiplex PCR; TCRdb's copy has only in-frame clones and leaves some out. Among fewer than 30,000 clones listed, more than 90% were seen once. Sequencing used CD4+ T cells from peripheral blood mononuclear cells, obtained in the first trimester of pregnancy. Source of these receptors: a female donor with multiple sclerosis, enrolled in a pregnancy study.

The chain carries TRBV9 and TRBJ2-5, with 13 positions matching TRBD2. Germline lookup yields CDR1 SGDLS and CDR2 YYNGEE. The trim removed 3 bases at V and 3 bases at J, leaving 2 bases unmatched. This CDR3 is built from 15 residues. CDR3 in amino acids: CASSAGTSGEETQYF. The CDR3 nucleotides read TGTGCCAGCAGCGCCGGGACTAGCGGGGAAGAGACCCAGTACTTC.

The V call is TRBV5-1, the J call TRBJ2-1; 7 bases fit TRBD2. Losses at the gene ends were 0 bases for V and 8 bases for J; bases not matched to a gene: 8. Germline CDR1 and CDR2: SGHRS and YFSETQ. The CDR3 length is 15 residues. CDR3 loop: CASSLEPGGFYEQFF. CDR3 coding DNA: TGCGCCAGCAGCTTGGAGCCGGGAGGATTTTATGAGCAGTTCTTC.

This sequence joins TRBV19 and TRBJ2-1, with D perhaps TRBD2 (6 bases). The CDR3 contains 15 residues. V gave up 6 bases and J gave up 2 bases, with 14 bases separating them. The V gene's germline CDR1 is LNHDA and CDR2 SQIVND (reference sequence). Written as DNA, the CDR3 is TGTGCCAGTAGCCCGGCTAGCGACGCCTACAATGAGCAGTTCTTC. Its translation is CASSPASDAYNEQFF. The whole variable domain, filled in from reference TRBV19 and TRBJ2-1, reads DGGITQSPKYLFRKEGQNVTLSCEQNLNHDAMYWYRQDPGQGLRLIYYSQIVNDFQKGDIAEGYSVSREKKESFPLTVTSAQKNPTAFYLCASSPASDAYNEQFFGPGTRLTVL.

The chain couples TRBV5-4 to TRBJ2-3; a possible D gene is TRBD1 (5 bases). The CDR3 contains 13 residues. V dropped 0 bases and J dropped 3 bases, with 5 bases sitting between them. Per the germline V gene, CDR1 is SGHNT and CDR2 is YYREEE (reference sequence). The CDR3 spells CASSLAGTDTQYF. The CDR3 DNA is TGTGCCAGCAGCTTGGCAGGGACAGATACGCAGTATTTT.

The chain carries TRBV7-3 and TRBJ2-5, with 8 bases that match TRBD2. The V and J ends lost 0 bases and 5 bases, in that order; junction bases with no gene match: 5. This CDR3 has 15 amino acids. Germline V CDR1 and CDR2: SGHTA, FQGTGA. The CDR3 DNA sequence: TGTGCCAGCAGCTTAACGGCGGGGGGCGGGGAGACCCAGTACTTC. The encoded protein is CASSLTAGGGETQYF.

The chain carries TRBV5-1 and TRBJ1-1; a weak D match, TRBD1 (5 bases). CDR3 length: 15 amino acids. Trimming took 0 bases from V and 1 from J, leaving 10 bases between them. Germline V lookup: CDR1 SGHRS, CDR2 YFSETQ. CDR3 sequence: CASSLVLGGNTEAFF. DNA for the CDR3: TGCGCCAGCAGCTTGGTCCTCGGGGGGAACACTGAAGCTTTCTTT.

This CDR3 is CASSFTTQGEAFF. The CDR3 bases are TGTGCCAGCAGCTTCACGACCCAGGGTGAAGCTTTCTTT. The chain recombines TRBV7-9 with TRBJ1-1, with D possibly being TRBD1 (5 bases). The germline gives CDR1 SEHNR, CDR2 FQNEAQ (reference sequence). This CDR3 region has 13 residues. Trimming removed 3 bases at V and 7 bases at J, with 12 bases between.

This clone was counted a single time. The chain couples TRBV2 to TRBJ2-7, with D possibly matching TRBD2 (6 bases). Germline assignment: CDR1 SNHLY and CDR2 FYNNEI. V was shortened by 9 bases and J by 1 base, with 13 bases between the two germline ends. CDR3 length: 13 amino acids. For the CDR3, the DNA is TGTGCCAGTAACCGGGACTTTTCCTACGAGCAGTACTTC. Translated, it gives CASNRDFSYEQYF. Full variable domain (rest looked up from reference TRBV2 and TRBJ2-7): EPEVTQTPSHQVTQMGQEVILRCVPISNHLYFYWYRQILGQKVEFLVSFYNNEISEKSEIFDDQFSVERPDGSNFTLKIRSTKLEDSAMYFCASNRDFSYEQYFGPGTRLTVT.

Only one count was recorded for this clone. The rearrangement links TRBV7-2 to TRBJ1-5; tentatively, D is TRBD1 (6 bases). V lost 5 bases, J lost 3 bases, and 14 bases lay in between. The CDR3 runs to 15 residues. Germline V gene sequence: CDR1 SGHTA, CDR2 FQGNSA. In nucleotides, the CDR3 is TGTGCCAGCAGCCCGAAGCCAGGGGTCAATCAGCCCCAGCATTTT. This codes for CASSPKPGVNQPQHF.

This sequence joins TRBV7-2 and TRBJ1-4; 7 positions match TRBD1. Per germline, CDR1 SGHTA and CDR2 FQGNSA. The CDR3 consists of 14 residues. With 6 bases clipped from V and 4 bases from J, the junction kept 5 bases outside the gene matches. DNA for the CDR3: TGTGCCAGCAGTCCCGACAGGGTTAATGAAAAACTGTTTTTT. Amino acid sequence: CASSPDRVNEKLFF.